Described below is a single TCR beta chain sequence and its context. Its cognate antigen is unknown. This sample is drawn from a study of cytomegalovirus exposure and HLA in healthy donors. Study context: A subsequent analysis stated that the roughly 120 validation repertoires were run on the same platform as the approximately 700 first-cohort repertoires.

General study results and limits: A subsequent analysis found that TCR clusters from the first cohort also tended to co-occur in the 120 or so validation repertoires, with approximately 94% of cluster scores above 0. The study put 150 or so TCR beta chains on its list as cytomegalovirus-associated.

This CDR3 is built from 14 residues. The germline V gene encodes CDR1 MNHNY and CDR2 SVGAGI (reference sequence). Losses at the gene ends were 6 bases for V and 3 bases for J; bases not matched to a gene: 2. The donors were part of the roughly 120-subject validation cohort, which stood apart from the roughly 700-subject first cohort. The protocol was immunoSEQ multiplex PCR, while the TCRdb copy is restricted to in-frame clones and leaves out a portion. The repertoire consists of about 220,000 clones, with around nine tenths occurring once and the leading ten covering 0.85% to 1.2%. The sequence was obtained from a woman in her late teens or twenties in good health and CMV-seronegative. The specimen sequenced was PBMCs. The chain has TRBV6-6 and TRBJ2-7; 13 nucleotides match TRBD2. The CDR3 loop reads CASRGLAGDYEQYF. The CDR3 DNA is TGTGCCAGCAGAGGACTAGCGGGAGACTACGAGCAGTACTTC.